Sequencing of this T cell receptor beta chain was carried out in a study of T cells after posttransplantation cyclophosphamide. The study, taken as a whole, reports: Recipient CMV seropositivity and CMV reactivation strongly tracked TRB clonality. Donor CD8+ memory clones often dominated recipient blood repertoires at later times.

This clone was counted ten times or more. No antigen is known for it. Busulfan-fludarabine conditioning, marrow transplant, and cyclophosphamide on days +3 and +4 were administered. The table came from immunoSEQ multiplex PCR; TCRdb's copy has only in-frame clones and leaves some out. The repertoire consists of tens of thousands of clones, none detected only once. From germline, CDR1 is SNHLY and CDR2 FYNNEI. The CDR3 has 15 residues. V was clipped by 10 bases and J by 1 base; unmatched bases: 9. This TCR was sampled from a male patient aged 18 to 35 who received an allogeneic stem cell transplant from a related donor, was CMV-positive, and had no GVHD. Some of these T cells may belong to the graft donor. The material sequenced was PBMCs, taken after allogeneic stem cell transplant with posttransplant cyclophosphamide. This sequence joins TRBV2 and TRBJ2-2, with 7 bases lining up with TRBD1. The CDR3 DNA sequence: TGTGCCACGCCTCGACAGGGATGGAACACCGGGGAGCTGTTTTTT. Translation: CATPRQGWNTGELFF.